The 29 T cell receptor beta chains reported below all come from one sample, sequenced in a study. Cells sorted as Tregs were CD4+, CD25+ and CD127-/low. In TCRdb, the 5' RACE reads were re-called with MiXCR into one record per CDR3 protein. Of roughly 8,500 distinct CDR3 sequences in the sample, less than 60% are singletons; the top ten hold over 2.5%. Sequencing used Tregs sorted from a lymph node. The receptors were sampled from a female donor with breast cancer.

J is TRBJ1-2 and V is TRBV13; 11 bases are shared with TRBD1. The V gene end was trimmed by 0 bases and the J gene end by 4 bases; junction bases not matched to a gene: 1. The CDR3 is 15 residues long. Germline CDR1 reads PRHDT; CDR2 reads FYEKMQ (reference sequence). CDR3 DNA: TGTGCCAGCAGCTTAGGTGGGACAGGGGGCTATGGCTACACCTTC. Encoded protein: CASSLGGTGGYGYTF.

The sample holds a few counts of this clonotype. The chain links TRBV12-3 or TRBV12-4 to TRBJ1-2; tentatively, D is TRBD1 (5 bases). V gave up 8 bases and J gave up 5 bases, with 18 bases separating them. This CDR3 is 14 amino acids long. CDR3 amino acids: CASEVWGEPYGYTF. The CDR3 bases are TGTGCCAGCGAGGTATGGGGGGAGCCATATGGCTACACCTTC.

V is TRBV5-1 and J is TRBJ2-1; 8 bases map to TRBD1. Germline assignment: CDR1 SGHRS and CDR2 YFSETQ. This CDR3 region has 18 residues. With V trimmed by 3 bases and J by 1 base, 12 bases remained unmatched. The CDR3, as DNA: TGCGCCAGCAGCTATTCAGAGGGACAGGTAGTTTCCTACAATGAGCAGTTCTTC. Translation gives CASSYSEGQVVSYNEQFF.

This clonotype showed up just a few times. The CDR3 sequence is CASSYGRDSYEQYF. The CDR3 DNA is TGTGCCAGCAGTTACGGCAGGGACTCCTACGAGCAGTACTTC. This chain links TRBV6-5 with TRBJ2-7, with TRBD1 as a possible D gene (5 bases). V gave up 2 bases and J gave up 0 bases, with 8 bases separating them. CDR1 and CDR2 (germline): MNHEY, SVGAGI. This CDR3 is built from 14 residues.

This chain links TRBV6-1 with TRBJ1-2; 8 bases match TRBD1. V trimming: 10 bases; J trimming: 8 bases; junction bases outside the gene matches: 6. This CDR3 contains 11 residues. Germline CDR1 and CDR2: MNHNS and SASEGT. The CDR3 sequence: CATGQGEGYTF. CDR3 in DNA: TGTGCCACCGGACAGGGTGAAGGCTACACCTTC.

The chain recombines TRBV12-3 or TRBV12-4 with TRBJ1-5, with no clear D. Deletions cut 2 bases from V and 6 bases from J, with 11 bases between. The CDR3 is 14 amino acids. The CDR3 loop reads CASSLPGISQPQHF. CDR3 DNA sequence: TGTGCCAGCAGTTTACCAGGTATTAGTCAGCCCCAGCATTTT.

The V call is TRBV29-1, the J call TRBJ2-7; D is undetermined. Germline CDR1 is SQVTM and CDR2 is ANQGSEA. The CDR3 is 13 amino acids. Between the trimmed V and J ends, which lost 4 bases and 0 bases, there was a span of 10 bases. The CDR3 is CSVVARYSYEQYF. The CDR3 DNA reads as TGCAGCGTTGTCGCCAGGTACTCCTACGAGCAGTACTTC.

The CDR3 DNA reads as TGTGCCAGCAGTTTCCTAGCGGGAGGGCCTGACAATGAGCAGTTCTTC. It is translated as CASSFLAGGPDNEQFF. This chain uses TRBV27 with TRBJ2-1; TRBD2 matches at 12 bases. Germline V gene sequence: CDR1 MNHEY, CDR2 SMNVEV (reference sequence). CDR3 length: 16 residues. V lost 3 bases, J lost 5 bases, and 5 bases stayed unmatched.

This rearrangement joins TRBV5-6 to TRBJ2-1, with 9 nucleotides matching TRBD2. Germline trimming cut 3 bases from V and 2 bases from J; bases unmatched to any gene: 9. Germline loops: CDR1 SGHDT, CDR2 YYEEEE. This CDR3 contains 17 residues. CDR3 region: CASSSWTSATTYNEQFF. The CDR3 bases are TGTGCCAGCAGCTCGTGGACTAGCGCAACGACCTACAATGAGCAGTTCTTC.

CDR3 in amino acids: CASSLDGGRAYNEQFF. CDR3 coding DNA: TGTGCCAGCAGCTTGGACGGCGGGAGGGCATACAATGAGCAGTTCTTC. V and J are TRBV5-6 and TRBJ2-1; 9 bases fit TRBD2. The CDR3 is 16 amino acids. V was pared by 0 bases and J by 4 bases, with 5 bases of the junction left unmatched. Germline V gives CDR1 SGHDT, CDR2 YYEEEE.

V gene TRBV6-5 combines with J gene TRBJ2-7; D might be TRBD1 or TRBD2, each matching 7 bases. CDR1 MNHEY and CDR2 SVGAGI come from the germline V gene. V lost 2 bases and J 6 bases, leaving 17 bases between the germline ends. The CDR3 has 15 amino acids. The CDR3 protein is CASSYEGRGLGEQYF. The CDR3, as DNA: TGTGCCAGCAGTTACGAGGGGAGGGGGCTGGGCGAGCAGTACTTC.

This chain joins TRBV4-1 and TRBJ2-7, with a weak D call TRBD1 (6 bases). CDR1 and CDR2 (germline): MGHRA, YSYEKL. Trimming took off 0 bases at V and 5 bases at J, with 8 bases between the two ends. This CDR3 has 13 amino acids. The CDR3 reads CASSQDKGDEQYF. For the CDR3, the DNA is TGCGCCAGCAGCCAAGATAAGGGGGACGAGCAGTACTTC.

The chain carries TRBV11-2 and TRBJ1-1; the D is unclear. The germline gives CDR1 SGHAT, CDR2 FQNNGV. The CDR3 has 16 residues. The ends were cut back, 1 base at V and 5 bases at J, with 17 bases in the middle. CDR3 DNA sequence: TGTGCCAGCAGCTTAGTATCAGGAGGAGGGAGGACTGAAGCTTTCTTT. Amino acids: CASSLVSGGGRTEAFF.

The CDR3 reads CASSGTGNQPQHF. The CDR3 DNA sequence: TGTGCCAGCTCGGGGACAGGCAATCAGCCCCAGCATTTT. This chain joins TRBV5-6 and TRBJ1-5, with 7 bases matching TRBD1. V lost 7 bases and J lost 2; bases outside the gene matches: 3. Germline CDR1 SGHDT, CDR2 YYEEEE. CDR3 length: 13 residues.

V usage is TRBV3-1 and J usage is TRBJ2-7; the D gene is possibly TRBD2 (6 bases). The CDR3 has 14 residues. V was trimmed by 3 bases and J by 5 bases, leaving 14 bases between them. CDR1 and CDR2 from the germline V gene are LGHDT and YNNKEL (reference sequence). The CDR3 region has the DNA TGTGCCAGCAGCCAGGCCGGGACTCGGAACGAGCAGTACTTC. As protein: CASSQAGTRNEQYF.

The J gene is TRBJ2-1, the V gene TRBV5-1; D is possibly TRBD2 (6 bases). V was shortened by 4 bases and J by 5 bases, with 19 bases between the two germline ends. Germline CDR1 SGHRS, CDR2 YFSETQ. The length of the CDR3 is 16 residues. CDR3 residues: CASSVVPGTLNNEQFF. DNA for the CDR3: TGCGCCAGCAGCGTGGTCCCCGGGACTCTAAACAATGAGCAGTTCTTC.

On this clonotype itself: The junction departs from germline at one end; a sequencing error may be responsible. The chain joins TRBV4-2 to TRBJ2-5, with D possibly being TRBD1 (6 bases). This CDR3 spans 15 amino acids. CDR1 LGHNA and CDR2 YNFKEQ come from the germline V gene. CDR3 nucleotides: TGTGCCAGCAGCCAAGCCCCAGGACAGCAAGAGACCCAGTACTTT. Its protein is CASSQAPGQQETQYF.

The CDR3 coding sequence is TGCAGTGCTACAGACCCGGTTGATACGCAGTATTTT. Translation gives CSATDPVDTQYF. The V and J genes are TRBV20-1 and TRBJ2-3, with D hard to call. This CDR3 comprises 12 residues. Trimming shortened V by 4 bases and J by 6 bases, and 11 bases separated the two germline ends. Germline-derived CDR1 and CDR2 are DFQATT and SNEGSKA (reference sequence).

As concerns this clonotype: No conserved phenylalanine or tryptophan is present at the end of the CDR3, so a read error is the likely explanation. The CDR3 protein is CATSRDSDGNTGELFV. CDR3 nucleotide sequence: TGTGCCACCAGCAGAGATTCGGACGGGAACACCGGGGAGCTGTTTGTT. The chain recombines TRBV15 with TRBJ2-2; D gene ambiguous. Looked up from germline, CDR1 is LNHNV and CDR2 is YYDKDF (reference sequence). With 0 bases removed from V and 1 base from J, the gap between germline ends came to 9 bases. The CDR3 extends over 16 amino acids.

This chain uses TRBV11-2 with TRBJ2-7; 8 bases align to TRBD2. Unmatched junction bases numbered 8, after V lost 5 bases and J lost 2 bases. CDR1 and CDR2 (germline): SGHAT, FQNNGV. The CDR3 runs 15 residues. CDR3 protein: CASSGLFSGTYEQYF. In DNA form, the CDR3 reads TGTGCCAGCAGCGGGCTGTTTAGCGGGACCTACGAGCAGTACTTC. The full variable domain, in which reference TRBV11-2 and TRBJ2-7 provide the parts outside the CDR3, is EAGVAQSPRYKIIEKRQSVAFWCNPISGHATLYWYQQILGQGPKLLIQFQNNGVVDDSQLPKDRFSAERLKGVDSTLKIQPAKLEDSAVYLCASSGLFSGTYEQYFGPGTRLTVT.

The rearrangement links TRBV29-1 to TRBJ1-2, with D possibly matching TRBD1 (5 bases). The CDR3 sequence is 15 residues long. In germline, CDR1 is SQVTM, CDR2 ANQGSEA. Between the trimmed V and J ends, which lost 4 bases and 0 bases, there was a span of 15 bases. The CDR3 loop reads CSVGGWGTSNYGYTF. As DNA, the CDR3 is TGCAGCGTTGGAGGCTGGGGGACCTCTAACTATGGCTACACCTTC.

The V and J genes are TRBV5-4 and TRBJ2-7, with 9 bases that match TRBD1. Germline-derived CDR1 and CDR2 are SGHNT and YYREEE (reference sequence). The CDR3 length is 14 residues. Germline trimming cut 1 base from V and 5 bases from J; bases unmatched to any gene: 4. CDR3: CASSLPGTGNEQYF. CDR3 in DNA: TGTGCCAGCAGCTTGCCCGGGACAGGGAACGAGCAGTACTTC.

This clonotype was detected only a few times. This chain uses TRBV4-1 with TRBJ1-6; TRBD1 might be the D (5 bases). V dropped 5 bases and J dropped 6 bases, with 14 bases sitting between them. In germline, CDR1 is MGHRA, CDR2 YSYEKL. This CDR3 comprises 15 residues. Here the CDR3 reads CASSNTGLPNSPLHF. CDR3 nucleotide sequence: TGCGCCAGCAGCAACACGGGACTGCCTAATTCACCCCTCCACTTT.

This chain joins TRBV6-5 and TRBJ1-2; TRBD1 matches 8 bases. V was clipped by 5 bases and J by 3 bases; unmatched bases: 20. Germline V gene sequence: CDR1 MNHEY, CDR2 SVGAGI. This CDR3 region has 19 residues. Here the CDR3 reads CASSASLMAGGAGDYGYTF. The CDR3, as DNA: TGTGCCAGCAGTGCGTCGTTGATGGCAGGGGGCGCGGGAGACTATGGCTACACCTTC.

The genes are TRBV7-6 and TRBJ1-6; weak D call: TRBD1 (5 bases). CDR3 length equals 16 residues. CDR1 and CDR2 (germline): SGHVS, FNYEAQ. Deletions cut 4 bases from V and 9 bases from J, with 19 bases between. The CDR3 DNA reads TGTGCCAGCAGCTCCGCACCGACAGCCGGCGTTTCACCCCTCCACTTT. It is translated as CASSSAPTAGVSPLHF.

Details on this clonotype: A much larger clone lies a single base off, so this may be a read error. CDR3 DNA: TGCAGCGACACGGACGGAAACTATGGCTACACCTTC. Its translation: CSDTDGNYGYTF. V usage is TRBV29-1 and J usage is TRBJ1-2; D remains unclear. From germline, CDR1 is SQVTM and CDR2 ANQGSEA. The V end was cut by 7 bases, the J end by 2 bases, with 11 bases between. This CDR3 has 12 residues.

Remarks on this clonotype: An end of the junction differs from the germline gene, which may be a read error. V is TRBV11-1 and J is TRBJ2-1; D is possibly TRBD2 (5 bases). The CDR3 has 16 residues. Looked up from germline, CDR1 is SGHAT and CDR2 is FQDESV (reference sequence). In DNA form, the CDR3 reads TGTGCCAGCAGCCTGTCCGGGAACATAGGCTACAATGAACAGTTCTTC. Protein sequence: CASSLSGNIGYNEQFF.

The chain joins TRBV5-1 to TRBJ2-3; weak D call: TRBD1 (5 bases). V gave up 1 base and J gave up 4 bases, with 7 bases separating them. The germline V gene has CDR1 SGHRS and CDR2 YFSETQ. This CDR3 is 13 amino acids long. CDR3 sequence: CASSLWGADTQYF. CDR3 bases: TGCGCCAGCAGCTTGTGGGGCGCAGATACGCAGTATTTT.

In its sample, this clonotype is medium-sized. The rearrangement links TRBV29-1 to TRBJ2-3; D remains ambiguous. V lost 1 base and J 2 bases, leaving 4 bases between the germline ends. Germline CDR1 SQVTM, CDR2 ANQGSEA. The CDR3 is 12 residues long. The CDR3 DNA reads as TGCAGCGTTGAAGGCGCCACAGATACGCAGTATTTT. It is translated as CSVEGATDTQYF.